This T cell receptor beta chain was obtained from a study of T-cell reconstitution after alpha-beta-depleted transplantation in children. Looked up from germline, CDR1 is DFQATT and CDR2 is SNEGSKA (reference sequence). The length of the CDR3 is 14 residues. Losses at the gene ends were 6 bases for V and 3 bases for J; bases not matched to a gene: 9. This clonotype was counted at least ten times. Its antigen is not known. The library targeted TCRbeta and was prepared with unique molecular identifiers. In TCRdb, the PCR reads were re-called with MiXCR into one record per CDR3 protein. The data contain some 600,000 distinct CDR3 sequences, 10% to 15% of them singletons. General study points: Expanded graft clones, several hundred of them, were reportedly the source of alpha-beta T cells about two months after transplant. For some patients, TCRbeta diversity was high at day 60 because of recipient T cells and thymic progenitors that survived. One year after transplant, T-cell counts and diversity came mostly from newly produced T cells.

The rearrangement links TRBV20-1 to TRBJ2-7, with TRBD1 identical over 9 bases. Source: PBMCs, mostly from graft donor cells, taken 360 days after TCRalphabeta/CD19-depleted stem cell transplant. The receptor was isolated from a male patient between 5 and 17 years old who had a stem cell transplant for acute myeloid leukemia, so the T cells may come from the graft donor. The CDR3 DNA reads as TGCAGTGCCGCGGGGACAGGGATAAGCTACGAGCAGTACTTC. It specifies CSAAGTGISYEQYF.